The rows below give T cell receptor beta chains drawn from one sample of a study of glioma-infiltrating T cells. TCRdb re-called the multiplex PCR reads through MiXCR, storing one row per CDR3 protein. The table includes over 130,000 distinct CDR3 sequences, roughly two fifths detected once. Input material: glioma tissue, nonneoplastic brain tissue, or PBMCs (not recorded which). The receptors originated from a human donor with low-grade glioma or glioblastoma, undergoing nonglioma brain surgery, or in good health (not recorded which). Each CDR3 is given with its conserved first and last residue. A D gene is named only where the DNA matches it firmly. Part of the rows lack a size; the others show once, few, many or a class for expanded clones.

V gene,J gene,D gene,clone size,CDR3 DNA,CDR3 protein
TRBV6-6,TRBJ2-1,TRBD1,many,TGTGCCAGCAGTTACACAGGGGCCGCCTTCAATGAGCAGTTCTTC,CASSYTGAAFNEQFF
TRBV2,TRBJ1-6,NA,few,TGTGCCACCCGACCAGACCGGGGCTATAATTCACCCCTCCACTTT,CATRPDRGYNSPLHF
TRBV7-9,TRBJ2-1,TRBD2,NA,TGTGCCAGCAGCTTAGCTACTAGCGGGAGATACAATGAGCAGTTCTTC,CASSLATSGRYNEQFF
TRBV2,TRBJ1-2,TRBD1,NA,TGTGCCAGCAGTAGGGGGCAGGGCTACACCTTC,CASSRGQGYTF
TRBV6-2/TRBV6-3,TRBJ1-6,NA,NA,TGTGCCAGCAGCCAAGATCCTTTCACTACCCCGGACCACTTT,CASSQDPFTTPDHF
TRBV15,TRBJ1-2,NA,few,TGTGCCACCAGCAGAGAAACCTATGGCTACACCTTC,CATSRETYGYTF
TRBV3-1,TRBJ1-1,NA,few,TGTGCCAGCAGCCTAATGGGGGGCACTGAAGCTTTCTTT,CASSLMGGTEAFF
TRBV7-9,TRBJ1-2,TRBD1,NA,TGTGCCAGCTCAGCAGGACAGGAAGGCTATGGCTACACCTTC,CASSAGQEGYGYTF
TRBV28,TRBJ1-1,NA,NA,TGTGCCGGCAGTATAGAAGTCTGGGACACTGAAGCTTTCTTT,CAGSIEVWDTEAFF
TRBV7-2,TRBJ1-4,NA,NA,TGTGCCAGCAGCTCCGTTTCCGGGACACGCGAAAAACTGTTTTTT,CASSSVSGTREKLFF
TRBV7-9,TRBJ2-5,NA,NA,TGTGCCAGCAGCTTAGCGACGTCTAGCGTAACTCGAGGAGAGACCCAGTACTTC,CASSLATSSVTRGETQYF
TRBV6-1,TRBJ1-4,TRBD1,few,TGTGCCAGCAGTGGGTCGCAGGGGGCGCTTGAAAAACTGTTTTTT,CASSGSQGALEKLFF
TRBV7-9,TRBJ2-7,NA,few,TGTGCCAGCAGTTCAGGGGACGAGCAGTACTTC,CASSSGDEQYF
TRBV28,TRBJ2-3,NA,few,TGTGCCAGCAGTTTATCTGGGCCCGATACGCAGTATTTT,CASSLSGPDTQYF
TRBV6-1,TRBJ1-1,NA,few,TGTGCCAGCAGTGAGGTGGGTGAAGCTTTCTTT,CASSEVGEAFF
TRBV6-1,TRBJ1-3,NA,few,TGTGCCAGCACCGATAGGGGTTTCTCTGGAAACACCATATATTTT,CASTDRGFSGNTIYF
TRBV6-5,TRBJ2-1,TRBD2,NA,TGCGCCAGTGAACGGGGGGTCGAGCAGTTCTTC,CASERGVEQFF
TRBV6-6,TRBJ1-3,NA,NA,TGTGCCAGCAGTTATTCGAGCCCCATCGGGGCTGGAAACACCATATATTTT,CASSYSSPIGAGNTIYF
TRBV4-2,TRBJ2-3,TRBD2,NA,TGTGCCAGCAGACCCAGGACTAGCGGGAGTACAGATACGCAGTATTTT,CASRPRTSGSTDTQYF
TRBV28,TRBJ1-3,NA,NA,TGTGCCAGCAGTTTAGGCACTCTCTCTGGAAACACCATATATTTT,CASSLGTLSGNTIYF
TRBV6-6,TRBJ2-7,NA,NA,TGTGCCAGCAGCTACCGGGGGCGCGAGCAGTACTTC,CASSYRGREQYF
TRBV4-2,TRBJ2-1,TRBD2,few,TGTGCCAGCAGCCAAGAAGAAGGACTAGCGGTTACTCAGGGGCAGTTCTTC,CASSQEEGLAVTQGQFF
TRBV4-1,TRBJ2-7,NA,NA,TGCGCCAGCAGCCAATCTATAAGTGGATCGTACGAGCAGTACTTC,CASSQSISGSYEQYF
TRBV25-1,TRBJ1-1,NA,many,TGTGCCAGCAGTGAATATAGGGGGGGCCGGACTGAAGCTTTCTTT,CASSEYRGGRTEAFF